These T cell receptor beta chains were read from a single sample in a study of cytomegalovirus exposure and HLA in healthy donors. Method: immunoSEQ multiplex PCR; TCRdb's copy keeps in-frame clones and lacks some. The sample includes roughly 150,000 clones, 72% of them seen just once. The sample taken for sequencing was PBMCs. The receptors here all came from a man in his forties in good health and CMV-seronegative. Both conserved end residues are part of each CDR3. The D gene is left open where the match is weak. Rows give clone size only sometimes, using once, few, many, or a class for an expanded clone.

TRBD1	-	TRBV19	TRBJ1-1	TGTGCCAGGCACAGGGGAAGGAACACTGAAGCTTTCTTT	CARHRGRNTEAFF
-	-	TRBV6-5	TRBJ1-2	TGTGCCAGCAGTCCGGACGGAGGCTATGGCTACACCTTC	CASSPDGGYGYTF
-	-	TRBV7-7	TRBJ1-6	TGTGCCAGCAGCTTAGATTCGGGTTCACCCCTCCACTTT	CASSLDSGSPLHF
-	-	TRBV25-1	TRBJ2-3	TGTGCCAGCAGTGAACTGGGCCGAGATACGCAGTATTTT	CASSELGRDTQYF
TRBD1	-	TRBV4-1	TRBJ2-1	TGCGCCAGCAGCTCCGACAGGGTCGTATACAATGAGCAGTTCTTC	CASSSDRVVYNEQFF
-	few	TRBV19	TRBJ1-5	TGTGCCAGTAGCCAGACCGACAGGTCCAATCAGCCCCAGCATTTT	CASSQTDRSNQPQHF
-	-	TRBV13	TRBJ2-7	TGTGCCAGCAGCTCCCTGAAGCCTCCCTACGAGCAGTACTTC	CASSSLKPPYEQYF
-	-	TRBV28	TRBJ1-3	TGTGCCAGCAGTTTCCCGGGGGAGGTAGACACCATATATTTT	CASSFPGEVDTIYF
-	-	TRBV15	TRBJ2-7	TGTGCCACCAGCAGAGATACCAGGGCCGACAGGGAGCAGTACTTC	CATSRDTRADREQYF
-	few	TRBV19	TRBJ2-7	TGTGCCAGTAGTTACGACAGATCCTACGAGCAGTACTTC	CASSYDRSYEQYF
TRBD1	few	TRBV5-1	TRBJ2-7	TGCGCCAGCAGCTGGGACAGAGAAGTCTACGAGCAGTACTTC	CASSWDREVYEQYF
-	-	TRBV18	TRBJ2-5	TGTGCCAGCTCACCACGACCACAGGCAAAACAAGAGACCCAGTACTTC	CASSPRPQAKQETQYF
TRBD1	-	TRBV4-3	TRBJ1-2	TGCGCCAGCAGCCAAGCGGGACAGGGGTATGGCTACACCTTC	CASSQAGQGYGYTF
TRBD1	-	TRBV7-8	TRBJ2-7	TGTGCCAGCAGCTCTAGGACAGGGAGGGAGCAGTACTTC	CASSSRTGREQYF
TRBD1	-	TRBV2	TRBJ2-1	TGTGCCAGCGCCCAGGGGGCGGGGTACAATGAGCAGTTCTTC	CASAQGAGYNEQFF
-	-	TRBV7-8	TRBJ2-7	TGTGCCAGCAGCTCACAGGGTCGCCACGAGCAGTACTTC	CASSSQGRHEQYF
-	-	TRBV5-4	TRBJ1-4	TGTGCCAGCAGCTTGCGGGGAGGGGAAAAACTGTTTTTT	CASSLRGGEKLFF
-	-	TRBV5-4	TRBJ2-7	TGTGCCAGCAGCGATCCGTCGAGCGACTCCTACGAGCAGTACTTC	CASSDPSSDSYEQYF
TRBD1	-	TRBV7-2	TRBJ1-5	TGTGCCAGCAGCTTGGACAGGGCTGGCAATCAGCCCCAGCATTTT	CASSLDRAGNQPQHF
TRBD2	-	TRBV19	TRBJ2-5	TGTGCCAGTAGTGGGCGGGGAGGGGAACATCTGCAGACCCAGTACTTC	CASSGRGGEHLQTQYF
TRBD1	-	TRBV5-6	TRBJ1-1	TGTGCCAGCACCGACAGGGTTTGGACTGAAGCTTTCTTT	CASTDRVWTEAFF
-	-	TRBV5-1	TRBJ2-5	TGCGCCAGCAGCTTGAATGAGGGCCAAGAGACCCAGTACTTC	CASSLNEGQETQYF
TRBD1	-	TRBV27	TRBJ2-7	TGTGCCAGCAGTTTGACAGGGCCCTACGAGCAGTACTTC	CASSLTGPYEQYF
TRBD1	-	TRBV9	TRBJ2-1	TGTGCCAGCAGCAATGGGTACAGGGGGAAAAGGTCCTACAATGAGCAGTTCTTC	CASSNGYRGKRSYNEQFF
TRBD1	few	TRBV5-4	TRBJ2-1	TGTGCCAGCAGCTTGGCAGGGGGCAATGAGCAGTTCTTC	CASSLAGGNEQFF
TRBD2	-	TRBV28	TRBJ2-7	TGTGCCAGCAGTAACGGGGGGTTGGCCTACGAGCAGTACTTC	CASSNGGLAYEQYF
TRBD1	-	TRBV6-1	TRBJ1-3	TGTGCCAGCAGTGAAGGTAGGGACAGAAGCTCTGGAAACACCATATATTTT	CASSEGRDRSSGNTIYF
-	-	TRBV28	TRBJ1-1	TGTGCCAGCAGGACAACCGGGACTTCCAACACTGAAGCTTTCTTT	CASRTTGTSNTEAFF
-	-	TRBV6-5	TRBJ2-2	TGTGCCAGCAGTTACCTTAGTTCGGGCGGGGAGCTGTTTTTT	CASSYLSSGGELFF
TRBD1	-	TRBV7-7	TRBJ1-6	TGTGCCAGCAGCTCCCCGGGGGGACAGGTGAATGGGGGCATTCGACCCCTCCACTTT	CASSSPGGQVNGGIRPLHF
-	-	TRBV4-1	TRBJ1-2	TGCGCCAGCAGCCCATCGGAGGGGCTCTATGGCTACACCTTC	CASSPSEGLYGYTF
-	once	TRBV5-1	TRBJ2-2	TGCGCCAGCAGCTTGGCCGGTGGAGTAGCCAACACCGGGGAGCTGTTTTTT	CASSLAGGVANTGELFF
TRBD1	-	TRBV4-1	TRBJ1-5	TGCGCCAGCAGCCTTGGGACAGGAGATAACAATCAGCCCCAGCATTTT	CASSLGTGDNNQPQHF
TRBD1	once	TRBV19	TRBJ1-4	TGTGCCAGTAGTTGGAGGGGGCAGATTGAAAAACTGTTTTTT	CASSWRGQIEKLFF
-	-	TRBV30	TRBJ2-6	TGTGCCTGGAGCCCGGGGGGCGGAGATAAGGCTTTC	CAWSPGGGDKAF
-	-	TRBV25-1	TRBJ2-2	TGTGCCAGCAGTGAATTGGCGGGAAGCAGCGGGGAGCTGTTTTTT	CASSELAGSSGELFF
-	-	TRBV5-1	TRBJ2-7	TGCGCCAGCAGCACGACAGTTCAGTACGAGCAGTACTTC	CASSTTVQYEQYF
-	-	TRBV5-1	TRBJ2-5	TGCGCCAGCAGCTTGGGGGCAGGCCCGGAGACCCAGTACTTC	CASSLGAGPETQYF
TRBD1	many	TRBV4-1	TRBJ1-1	TGCGCCAGCAGCCCTCGGACAGGGGGCGAGAAAGCTTTCTTT	CASSPRTGGEKAFF
TRBD2	-	TRBV6-1	TRBJ2-3	TGTGCCAGCAGTGAACTAGCGGGAGTTCCGAGCACAGATACGCAGTATTTT	CASSELAGVPSTDTQYF
-	few	TRBV28	TRBJ2-2	TGTGCCAGCAGCCTAGGGGGGGGTAACACCGGGGAGCTGTTTTTT	CASSLGGGNTGELFF
TRBD1	few	TRBV9	TRBJ2-1	TGTGCCAGCAGCTACCGGGACAGGGTCGGCAATGAGCAGTTCTTC	CASSYRDRVGNEQFF